This is a list of T cell receptor beta chains from one sample in a study of T-cell memory formation after mild COVID-19. Each CDR3 protein gets one entry after TCRdb re-called the 5' RACE reads with MiXCR. This sample has fewer than 250,000 distinct CDR3 sequences, with more than 25% found just once. Sequencing was performed on PBMCs or a T cell subset sorted from them (not recorded which). The origin of the receptors is an adult woman who had mild COVID-19 (a few samples of this study predate the infection). Cell type and time point are not known. Each CDR3 is given with its conserved first and last residue. D genes are given only for firm matches. Size is stated for part of the rows, as once, few or many counts, or as a class when the clone is expanded.

d_gene	abundance	v_gene	len	j_gene	CDR3aa	CDR3nt
.	few	TRBV7-6	15	TRBJ2-6	CASSLTDSGANVLTF	TGTGCCAGCAGCCTCACAGACTCTGGGGCCAACGTCCTGACTTTC
.	many	TRBV11-2	15	TRBJ1-2	CASSLDPLAGDGYTF	TGTGCCAGCAGCTTAGATCCTTTAGCAGGGGACGGCTACACCTTC
TRBD1	few	TRBV4-1	16	TRBJ2-7	CASSQESRTGFDEQYF	TGCGCCAGCAGCCAAGAATCCAGGACAGGGTTCGACGAGCAGTACTTC
.	.	TRBV4-3	17	TRBJ2-1	CASSPGLRSPRNNEQFF	TGCGCCAGCAGCCCTGGCCTGAGGTCCCCGAGGAACAATGAGCAGTTCTTC
TRBD2	few	TRBV7-9	15	TRBJ2-1	CASRTSVSSYNEQFF	TGTGCCAGCAGGACTAGCGTAAGCTCCTACAATGAGCAGTTCTTC
TRBD2	.	TRBV5-3	17	TRBJ2-3	CATPGLAISSSTDTQYF	TGTGCCACCCCCGGACTAGCCATATCGTCTAGCACAGATACGCAGTATTTT
TRBD2	.	TRBV3-1	15	TRBJ2-5	CASSQEIAGKETQYF	TGTGCCAGCAGCCAAGAAATAGCGGGGAAAGAGACCCAGTACTTC
.	few	TRBV5-5	14	TRBJ2-7	CASSFGGASYEQYF	TGTGCCAGCAGCTTCGGCGGGGCCTCCTACGAGCAGTACTTC
TRBD2	.	TRBV20-1	13	TRBJ2-7	CSAGSGGRYEQYF	TGCAGTGCTGGGAGCGGGGGCCGTTACGAGCAGTACTTC
.	few	TRBV18	15	TRBJ2-3	CASSPLAGATDTQYF	TGTGCCAGCTCACCACTGGCAGGGGCCACAGATACGCAGTATTTT
TRBD2	few	TRBV5-1	16	TRBJ2-3	CASSLLAGGPTDTQYF	TGCGCCAGCAGCTTGCTAGCGGGGGGACCCACAGATACGCAGTATTTT
TRBD2	few	TRBV5-1	16	TRBJ2-1	CASSLERGRASNEQFF	TGCGCCAGCAGCCTGGAACGGGGGAGGGCCTCGAATGAGCAGTTCTTC
.	.	TRBV6-5	14	TRBJ2-1	CASSYNTGANEQFF	TGTGCCAGCAGTTACAATACGGGTGCGAATGAGCAGTTCTTC
.	once	TRBV20-1	15	TRBJ2-1	CSARDRGLAYNEQFF	TGCAGTGCTAGAGATAGAGGCTTGGCCTACAATGAGCAGTTCTTC
.	.	TRBV20-1	14	TRBJ2-3	CSATDRGITDTQYF	TGCAGTGCTACAGATAGAGGTATCACAGATACGCAGTATTTT